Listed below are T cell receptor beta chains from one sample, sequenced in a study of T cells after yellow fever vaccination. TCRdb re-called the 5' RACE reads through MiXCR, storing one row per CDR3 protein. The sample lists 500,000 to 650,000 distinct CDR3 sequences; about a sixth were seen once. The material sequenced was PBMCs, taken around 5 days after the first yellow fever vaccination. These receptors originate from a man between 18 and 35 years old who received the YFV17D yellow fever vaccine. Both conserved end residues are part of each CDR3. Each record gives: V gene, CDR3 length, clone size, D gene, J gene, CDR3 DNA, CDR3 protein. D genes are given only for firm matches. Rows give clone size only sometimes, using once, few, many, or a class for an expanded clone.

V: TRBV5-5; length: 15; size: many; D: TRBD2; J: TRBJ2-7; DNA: TGTGCCAGCGAAAGGACTAGCGCCGAAAAATACGAGCAGTACTTC; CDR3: CASERTSAEKYEQYF
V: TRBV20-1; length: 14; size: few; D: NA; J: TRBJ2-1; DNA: TGCAGTGCCGTTCAGCGGAGGGCCTACAATGAGCAGTTCTTC; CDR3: CSAVQRRAYNEQFF
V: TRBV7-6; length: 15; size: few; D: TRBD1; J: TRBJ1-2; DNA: TGTGCCAGCAGCTTAGGGACAGGGACTAACTATGGCTACACCTTC; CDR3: CASSLGTGTNYGYTF
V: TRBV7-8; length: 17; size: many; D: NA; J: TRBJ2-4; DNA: TGTGCCAGCAGCCCCCAGCCGGGATCCGGTGTTAAAAACATTCAGTACTTC; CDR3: CASSPQPGSGVKNIQYF
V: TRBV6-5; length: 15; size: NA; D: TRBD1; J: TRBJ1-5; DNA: TGTGCCAGCAGTTCCGGTGACAGGGTCAATCAGCCCCAGCATTTT; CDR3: CASSSGDRVNQPQHF
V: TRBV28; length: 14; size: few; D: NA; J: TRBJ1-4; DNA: TGTGCCAGCAGTCAGACAGTCGGTCTTGAAAAACTGTTTTTT; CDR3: CASSQTVGLEKLFF
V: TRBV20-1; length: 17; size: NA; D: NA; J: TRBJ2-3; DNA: TGCAGTGCTAGGGGAAACACGGGACATTACGGCACAGATACGCAGTATTTT; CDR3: CSARGNTGHYGTDTQYF
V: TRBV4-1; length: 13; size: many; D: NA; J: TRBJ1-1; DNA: TGCGCCAGCAGCCAAGACAGAGGCACTGAAGCTTTCTTT; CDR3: CASSQDRGTEAFF
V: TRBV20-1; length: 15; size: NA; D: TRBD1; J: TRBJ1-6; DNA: TGCAGTGCTAGAGCTGGGACAGGGAATAATTCACCCCTCCACTTT; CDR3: CSARAGTGNNSPLHF
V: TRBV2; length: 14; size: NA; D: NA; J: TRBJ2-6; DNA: TGTGCCACCAAAATGAGCTCTGGGGCCAACGTCCTGACTTTC; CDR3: CATKMSSGANVLTF
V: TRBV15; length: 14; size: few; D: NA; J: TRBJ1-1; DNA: TGTGCCACCGTCGGGCCTGGGCGGGGCACTGAAGCTTTCTTT; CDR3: CATVGPGRGTEAFF
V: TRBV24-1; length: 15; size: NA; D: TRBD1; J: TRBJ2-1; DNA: TGTGCCACCAGTGATATGGGACAGGGGTACAATGAGCAGTTCTTC; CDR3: CATSDMGQGYNEQFF
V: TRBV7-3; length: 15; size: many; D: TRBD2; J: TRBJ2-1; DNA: TGTGCCAGCAGCTTGATCGGGGGGGCCCACAATGAGCAGTTCTTC; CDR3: CASSLIGGAHNEQFF
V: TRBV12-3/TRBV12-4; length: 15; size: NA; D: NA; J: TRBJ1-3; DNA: TGTGCCAGCAGTTTGCACGGGGGGCCTGGAAACACCATATATTTT; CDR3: CASSLHGGPGNTIYF
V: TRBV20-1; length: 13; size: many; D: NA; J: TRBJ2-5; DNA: TGCAGTGCTCCCAACCGGGGGATTGAGACCCAGTACTTC; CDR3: CSAPNRGIETQYF
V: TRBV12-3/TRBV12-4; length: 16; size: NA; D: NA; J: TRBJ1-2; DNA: TGTGCCAGCAGTTTAAGGTCGGGGGGATATCGGTATGGCTACACCTTC; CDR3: CASSLRSGGYRYGYTF
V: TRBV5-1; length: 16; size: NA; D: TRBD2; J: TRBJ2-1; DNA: TGCGCCAGCAGCCTTATTCGGGCGGGGGGATACAATGAGCAGTTCTTC; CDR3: CASSLIRAGGYNEQFF
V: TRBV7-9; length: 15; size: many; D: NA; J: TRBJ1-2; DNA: TGTGCCAGCAGCTCGGCCCTGGAAGCTAACTATGGCTACACCTTC; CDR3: CASSSALEANYGYTF
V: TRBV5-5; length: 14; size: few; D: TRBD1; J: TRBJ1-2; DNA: TGTGCCAGCAGCACGGACAGGGGGTACTATGGCTACACCTTC; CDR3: CASSTDRGYYGYTF
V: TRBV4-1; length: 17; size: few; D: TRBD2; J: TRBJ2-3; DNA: TGCGCCAGCAGCCAAGCCCCTAGCGGGGGGGACTCAGATACGCAGTATTTT; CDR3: CASSQAPSGGDSDTQYF
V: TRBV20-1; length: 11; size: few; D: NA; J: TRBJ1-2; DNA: TGCAGTGCTAGTGGCCAGGGTCTAAGGACCTTC; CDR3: CSASGQGLRTF
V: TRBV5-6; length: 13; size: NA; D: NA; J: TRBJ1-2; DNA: TGTGCCAGCAGCTTTGACCAGCCGGGCGGCTACACCTTC; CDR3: CASSFDQPGGYTF
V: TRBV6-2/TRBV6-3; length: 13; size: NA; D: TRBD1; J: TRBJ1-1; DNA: TGTGCCAGCAGTTACAACAGGGGCACTGAAGCTTTCTTT; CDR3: CASSYNRGTEAFF
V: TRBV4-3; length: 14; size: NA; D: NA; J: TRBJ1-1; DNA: TGCGCCAGCAGCCAGTGGAGGGACAACACTGAAGCTTTCTTT; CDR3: CASSQWRDNTEAFF